A selection of T cell receptor beta chains follows, all from one sample in a study of T cell changes during pregnancy in multiple sclerosis. This table comes from immunoSEQ multiplex PCR, and its TCRdb copy is limited to in-frame clones, with some not included. Found here are around 56,000 clones, approximately 89% of them singletons; the top ten hold under 2%. The sample in question was peripheral blood, obtained after pregnancy. Receptor source: a female donor with multiple sclerosis, enrolled in a pregnancy study. CDR3s leave out the opening cysteine and the closing phenylalanine or tryptophan.

J gene	V gene	CDR3 protein
TRBJ1-1	TRBV5-1	ASSLQASNTEAF
TRBJ1-2	TRBV18	ASSLLLKDRDGYT
TRBJ2-7	TRBV28	ASNTPGQVWVEQY
TRBJ2-7	TRBV2	ASSYGQGNAISYEQY
TRBJ2-3	TRBV5-1	ASSGASGSTDTQY
TRBJ2-7	TRBV27	ASGFRAGGPYEQY
TRBJ1-4	TRBV5-1	ASSYDRRAATNEKLF
TRBJ2-1	TRBV5-1	ASSLRLAGGQRDEQF
TRBJ2-7	TRBV28	ASSFVSGGAEEQY
TRBJ2-3	TRBV4-3	ASSQDPPPSGGSDTQY
TRBJ2-7	TRBV27	ASSLYGTGLYEQY
TRBJ1-6	TRBV7-2	ASSKTSTGWSLH
TRBJ2-7	TRBV5-4	ASSLRGGGRGEQY
TRBJ1-2	TRBV5-4	ASSLGRVNGYT
TRBJ2-6	TRBV6-5	ASSYSGGSGANVLT
TRBJ2-3	TRBV7-3	ASSLGPQGIRSTDTQY
TRBJ2-6	TRBV5-5	ASSLQVYSSGANVLT
TRBJ1-1	TRBV6-1	ASRLGPRTVEAF
TRBJ1-4	TRBV10-3	ASGQQEKLF
TRBJ1-2	TRBV9	ASSEPRGYT
TRBJ2-1	TRBV5-5	ASSILAGGMQF
TRBJ1-3	TRBV5-1	ASSLAGTAPSSSGNTIY
TRBJ2-7	TRBV5-1	ASSLAQGATREQY
TRBJ2-3	TRBV6-6	ASSSSGTDTQY
TRBJ2-5	TRBV27	ASSLFPAVGTGPGETQY
TRBJ2-7	TRBV28	ASSPGRPYEQY
TRBJ1-1	TRBV30	AWSGQRRGLRKNTEAF
TRBJ2-7	TRBV2	ASNSGTGEAEQY
TRBJ1-2	TRBV7-9	ASSSAPRVTSGGYT
TRBJ2-7	TRBV6-6	ASSPRDREWEQY
TRBJ1-4	TRBV30	ACTRQGQANEKLF
TRBJ2-5	TRBV19	ATARLAGGVETQY
TRBJ2-3	TRBV11-2	ASSPGFTQY
TRBJ2-7	TRBV7-6	ASSFGEDRNEQY
TRBJ2-3	TRBV27	ASSLGGGATDTQY
TRBJ2-3	TRBV4-1	ASSQRSSGGFSTDTQY
TRBJ2-5	TRBV29-1	SGLTAQETQY
TRBJ1-2	TRBV5-4	ASSPGGRLYGYT
TRBJ2-5	TRBV18	ASSSPGRAQETQY
TRBJ1-1	TRBV2	AGAQNTEAF
TRBJ2-1	TRBV19	ASSKLAGLDNEQF
TRBJ2-3	TRBV4-2	ASSQGTSGGDTDTQY
TRBJ2-7	TRBV4-3	ASSQQLSWTSGAYEQY
TRBJ1-2	TRBV7-3	ASSPDRGRVIT
TRBJ2-7	TRBV27	ATTRTGSSYEQY
TRBJ2-1	TRBV7-2	ASKRWSTISYNEQF
TRBJ2-1	TRBV5-1	ASTQGTYNEQF
TRBJ1-6	TRBV30	AWSDQTGYSGSPLH
TRBJ1-5	TRBV15	ATSSDPAVGANQPQH
TRBJ2-7	TRBV4-1	ASSQTSAAAYEQY
TRBJ1-2	TRBV7-9	ASSLALGQRLYGYT
TRBJ1-2	TRBV7-9	ASSWGFGAGGYT
TRBJ1-6	TRBV6-1	ANGPGQGGSPLH
TRBJ2-1	TRBV28	ASSLGDLAGGNEQF
TRBJ1-3	TRBV18	ASSPRQGRENTIY
TRBJ2-5	TRBV6-5	ASSYSGTGRQETQY
TRBJ1-1	TRBV18	ASSPSKQGVTEAF
TRBJ2-1	TRBV6-4	ASSEEGGGAYNEQF
TRBJ1-5	TRBV2	ASKGGRNQPQH
TRBJ1-2	TRBV9	ASSPSPDSNYGYT